These 2 T cell receptor beta chains were sequenced from one sample in a study of blood T cell repertoires in COVID-19 (dated by TCRdb to 2020 to 2022). Libraries were built with the immunoSEQ multiplex PCR assay. TCRdb re-hosts the immuneACCESS table, in-frame sequences only. Its copies lack some clones; in the studies checked, an unresolved V gene accounts for under half of them, and the cause for the rest is not known. This sample lists more than 110,000 clones; approximately 80% were detected once. The ten largest clones capture 1.5% to 2% of the sample. Sequencing was performed on PBMCs or T cells enriched from blood (not recorded which). The receptors shown here come from a woman between 18 and 29 years old who had been exposed to COVID-19.

The chain recombines TRBV14 with TRBJ2-6; maybe TRBD2 (6 bases). CDR1 and CDR2 from the germline V gene are SGHDN and FVKESK. V shed 0 bases and J shed 0 bases, with 12 bases lying between them. The CDR3 is 18 residues long. The CDR3 region is CASSQDLGLISGANVLTF. The CDR3 region has the DNA TGTGCCAGCAGCCAAGATTTGGGACTTATCTCTGGGGCCAACGTCCTGACTTTC.

The V call is TRBV12-3 or TRBV12-4, the J call TRBJ2-7; the match to TRBD2 covers 11 bases. V shed 5 bases, J shed 8 bases, and the junction held 5 bases outside the gene matches. The CDR3 covers 13 residues. The CDR3 DNA is TGTGCCAGCAGTACTAGCGGGAGTGGGAAGCAGTACTTC. It yields the protein CASSTSGSGKQYF.